This T cell receptor beta chain was documented in a study of T cell responses to AZD1222 COVID-19 vaccine. The assay was immunoSEQ multiplex PCR, and TCRdb's table has in-frame clones only and misses some. Among tens of thousands of clones listed, approximately 88% were seen once. Points on this clone: Its antigen remains unknown.

Doses given second, at about 4 or about 12 weeks, were pooled. V dropped 6 bases and J dropped 8 bases, with 14 bases sitting between them. The CDR3 runs to 13 residues. Germline V gene data show CDR1 as LNHDA and CDR2 as SQIVND (reference sequence). Study findings and constraints: Among spike-specific TCRs, nearly half reportedly target unmutated variant regions. After the peak T cell response, and only then, were repertoires sampled. Baseline seropositives among AZD1222 recipients totaled only 5 to 7.

This specimen was peripheral blood, taken 28 days after the second AZD1222 dose. The chain combines TRBV19 with TRBJ2-1; TRBD1 might be the D (7 bases). This TCR came from an adult who received the AZD1222 COVID-19 vaccine. In DNA, the CDR3 is TGTGCCAGTAGGGTCAGGGGGGCATATGAGCAGTTCTTC. Translation gives CASRVRGAYEQFF.